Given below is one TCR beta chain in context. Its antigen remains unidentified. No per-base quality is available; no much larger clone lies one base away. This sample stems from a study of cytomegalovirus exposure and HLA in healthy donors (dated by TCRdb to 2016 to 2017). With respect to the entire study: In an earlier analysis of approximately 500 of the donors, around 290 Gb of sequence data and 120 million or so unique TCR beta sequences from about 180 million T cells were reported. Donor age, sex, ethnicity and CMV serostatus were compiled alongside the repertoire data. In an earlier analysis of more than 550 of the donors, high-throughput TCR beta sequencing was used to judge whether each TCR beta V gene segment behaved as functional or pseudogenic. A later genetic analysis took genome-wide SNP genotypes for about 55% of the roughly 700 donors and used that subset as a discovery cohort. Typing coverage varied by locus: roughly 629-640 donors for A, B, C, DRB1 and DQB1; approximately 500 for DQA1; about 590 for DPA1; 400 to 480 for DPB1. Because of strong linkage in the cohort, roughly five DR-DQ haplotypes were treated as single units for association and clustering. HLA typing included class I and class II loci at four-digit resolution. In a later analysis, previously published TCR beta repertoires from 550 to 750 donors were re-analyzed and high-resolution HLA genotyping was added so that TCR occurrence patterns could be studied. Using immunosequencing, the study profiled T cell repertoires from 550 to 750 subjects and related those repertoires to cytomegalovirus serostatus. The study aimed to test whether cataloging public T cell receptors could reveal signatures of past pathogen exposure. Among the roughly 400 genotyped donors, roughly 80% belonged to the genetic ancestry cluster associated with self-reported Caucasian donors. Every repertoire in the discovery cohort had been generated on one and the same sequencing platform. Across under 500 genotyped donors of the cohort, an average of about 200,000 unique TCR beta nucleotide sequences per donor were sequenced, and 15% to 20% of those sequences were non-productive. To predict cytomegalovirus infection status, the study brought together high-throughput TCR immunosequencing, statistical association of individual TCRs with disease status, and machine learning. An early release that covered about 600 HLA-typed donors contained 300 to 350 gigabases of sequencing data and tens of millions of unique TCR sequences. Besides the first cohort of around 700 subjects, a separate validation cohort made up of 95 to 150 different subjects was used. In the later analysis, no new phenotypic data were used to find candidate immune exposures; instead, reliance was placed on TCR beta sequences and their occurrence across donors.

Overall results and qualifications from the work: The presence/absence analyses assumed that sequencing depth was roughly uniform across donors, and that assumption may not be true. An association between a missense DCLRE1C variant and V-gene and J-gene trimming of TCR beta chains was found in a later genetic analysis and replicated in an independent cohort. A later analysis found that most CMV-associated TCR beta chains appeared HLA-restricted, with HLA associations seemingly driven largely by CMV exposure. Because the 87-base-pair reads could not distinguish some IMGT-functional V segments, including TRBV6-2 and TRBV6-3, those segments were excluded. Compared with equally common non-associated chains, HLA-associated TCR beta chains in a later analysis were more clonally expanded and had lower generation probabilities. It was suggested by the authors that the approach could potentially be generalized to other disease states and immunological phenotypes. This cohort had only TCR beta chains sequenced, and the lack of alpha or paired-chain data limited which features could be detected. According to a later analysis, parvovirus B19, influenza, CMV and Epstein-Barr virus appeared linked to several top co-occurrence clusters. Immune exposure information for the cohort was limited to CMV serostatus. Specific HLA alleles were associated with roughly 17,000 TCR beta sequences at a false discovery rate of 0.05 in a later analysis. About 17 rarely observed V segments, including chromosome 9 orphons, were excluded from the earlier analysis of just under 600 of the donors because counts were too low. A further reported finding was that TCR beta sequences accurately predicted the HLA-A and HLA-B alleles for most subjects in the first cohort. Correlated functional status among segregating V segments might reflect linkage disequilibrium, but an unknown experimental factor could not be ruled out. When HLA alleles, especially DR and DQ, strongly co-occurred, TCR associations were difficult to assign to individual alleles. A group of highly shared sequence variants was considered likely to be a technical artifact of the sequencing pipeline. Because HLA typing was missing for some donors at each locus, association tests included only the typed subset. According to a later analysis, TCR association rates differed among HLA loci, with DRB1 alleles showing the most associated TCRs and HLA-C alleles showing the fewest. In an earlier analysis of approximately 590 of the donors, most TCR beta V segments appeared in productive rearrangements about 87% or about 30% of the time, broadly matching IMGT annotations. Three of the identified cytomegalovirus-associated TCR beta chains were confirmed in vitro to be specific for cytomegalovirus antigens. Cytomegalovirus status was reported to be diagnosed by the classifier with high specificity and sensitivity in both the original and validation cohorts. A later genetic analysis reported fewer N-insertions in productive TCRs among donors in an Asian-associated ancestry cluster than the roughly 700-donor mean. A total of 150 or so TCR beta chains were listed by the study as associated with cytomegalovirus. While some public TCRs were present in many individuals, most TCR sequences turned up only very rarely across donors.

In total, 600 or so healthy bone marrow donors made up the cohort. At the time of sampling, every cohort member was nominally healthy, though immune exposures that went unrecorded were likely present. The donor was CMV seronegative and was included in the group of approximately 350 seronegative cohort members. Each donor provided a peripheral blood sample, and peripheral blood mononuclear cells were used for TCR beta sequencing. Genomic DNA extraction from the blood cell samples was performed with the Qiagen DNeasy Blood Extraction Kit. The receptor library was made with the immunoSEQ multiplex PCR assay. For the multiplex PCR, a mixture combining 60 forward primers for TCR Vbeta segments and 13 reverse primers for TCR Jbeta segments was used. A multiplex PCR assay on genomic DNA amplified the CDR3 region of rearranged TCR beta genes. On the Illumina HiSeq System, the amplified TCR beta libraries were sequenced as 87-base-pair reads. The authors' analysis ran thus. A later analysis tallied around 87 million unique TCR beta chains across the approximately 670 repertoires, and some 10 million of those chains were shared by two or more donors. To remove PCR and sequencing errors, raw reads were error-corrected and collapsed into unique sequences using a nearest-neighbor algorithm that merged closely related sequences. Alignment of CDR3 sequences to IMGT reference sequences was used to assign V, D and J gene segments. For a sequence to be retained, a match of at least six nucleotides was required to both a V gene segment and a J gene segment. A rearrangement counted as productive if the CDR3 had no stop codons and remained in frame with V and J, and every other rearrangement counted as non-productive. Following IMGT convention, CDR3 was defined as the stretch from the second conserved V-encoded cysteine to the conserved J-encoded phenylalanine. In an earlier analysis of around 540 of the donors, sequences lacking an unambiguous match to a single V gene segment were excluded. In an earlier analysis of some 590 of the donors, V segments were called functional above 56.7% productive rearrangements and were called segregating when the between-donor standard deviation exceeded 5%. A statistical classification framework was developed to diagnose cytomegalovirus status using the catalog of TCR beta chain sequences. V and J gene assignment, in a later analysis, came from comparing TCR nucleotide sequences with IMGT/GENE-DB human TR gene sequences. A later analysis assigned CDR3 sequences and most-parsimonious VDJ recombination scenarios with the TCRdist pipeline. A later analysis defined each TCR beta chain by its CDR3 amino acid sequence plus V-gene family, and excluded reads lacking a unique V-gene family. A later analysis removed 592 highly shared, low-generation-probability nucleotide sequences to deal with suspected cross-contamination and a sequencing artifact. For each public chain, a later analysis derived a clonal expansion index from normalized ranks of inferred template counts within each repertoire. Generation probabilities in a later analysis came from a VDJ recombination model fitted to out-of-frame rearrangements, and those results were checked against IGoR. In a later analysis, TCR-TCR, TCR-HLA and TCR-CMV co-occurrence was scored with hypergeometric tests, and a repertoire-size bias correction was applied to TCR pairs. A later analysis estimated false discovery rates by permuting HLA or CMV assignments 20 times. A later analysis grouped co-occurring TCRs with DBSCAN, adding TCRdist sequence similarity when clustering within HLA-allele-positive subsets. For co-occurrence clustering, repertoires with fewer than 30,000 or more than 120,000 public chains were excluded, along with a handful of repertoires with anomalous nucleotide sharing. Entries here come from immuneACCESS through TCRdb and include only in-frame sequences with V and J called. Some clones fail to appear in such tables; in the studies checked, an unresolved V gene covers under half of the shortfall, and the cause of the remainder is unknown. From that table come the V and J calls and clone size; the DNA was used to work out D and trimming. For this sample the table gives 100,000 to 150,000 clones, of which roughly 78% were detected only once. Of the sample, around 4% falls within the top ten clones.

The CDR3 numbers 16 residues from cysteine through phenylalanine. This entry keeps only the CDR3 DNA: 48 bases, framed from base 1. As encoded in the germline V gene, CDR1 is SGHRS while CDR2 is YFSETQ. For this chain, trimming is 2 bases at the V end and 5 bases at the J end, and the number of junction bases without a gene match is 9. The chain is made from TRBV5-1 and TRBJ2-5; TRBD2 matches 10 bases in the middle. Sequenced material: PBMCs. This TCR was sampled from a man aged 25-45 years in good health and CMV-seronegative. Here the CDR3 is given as CASSFSSGGAEETQYF. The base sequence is TGCGCCAGCAGCTTCTCCAGCGGGGGGGCGGAGGAGACCCAGTACTTC.